These 29 T cell receptor beta chains came from one sample sequenced in a study of shared clonotypes between healthy human individuals. Libraries were prepared by immunoSEQ multiplex PCR; TCRdb keeps only in-frame clonotypes and omits some of them. The sample comprises roughly 2.4 million clones, around 95% of which are singletons, and around 0.13% rests with the top ten. The source material was naive CD4+ T cells sorted from blood. The subset denotes: CD45RA+ positively selected. These receptors all come from a man between 18 and 29 years old in good health.

V usage is TRBV19 and J usage is TRBJ1-5, with D unclear. Germline CDR1 reads LNHDA; CDR2 reads SQIVND (reference sequence). The CDR3 loop spans 15 amino acids. V was trimmed by 5 bases and J by 0 bases, leaving 11 bases between them. The CDR3 DNA follows: TGTGCCAGTAGTGTGGACGGCAATAGCAATCAGCCCCAGCATTTT. It translates to CASSVDGNSNQPQHF.

Remarks on this clone: In the same sample, other DNA sequences code for this CDR3. The chain uses TRBV5-1 and TRBJ2-3; no definite D call. Germline CDR1 is SGHRS and CDR2 is YFSETQ. The CDR3 is 13 amino acids. The V gene lost 4 bases and the J gene lost 2 bases, with 8 bases spanning the gap. The CDR3, as DNA: TGCGCCAGCAGCCTCGACTTCACAGATACGCAGTATTTT. Translation: CASSLDFTDTQYF.

This clone was found a few times. V usage is TRBV7-9 and J usage is TRBJ1-1, with TRBD1 matching over 10 bases. Germline V gene data show CDR1 as SEHNR and CDR2 as FQNEAQ (reference sequence). This CDR3 spans 17 amino acids. V shed 4 bases, J shed 4 bases, and the junction held 12 bases outside the gene matches. The CDR3 DNA follows: TGTGCCAGCAGCTCGGGGACAGGGGCCCTGCGGGGCACTGAAGCTTTCTTT. Protein product: CASSSGTGALRGTEAFF.

The CDR3 is CASSLSSGMITQYF. The CDR3 DNA follows: TGTGCCAGCAGCTTGTCAAGCGGGATGATTACGCAGTATTTT. The chain has TRBV5-4 and TRBJ2-3, with 7 bases identical to TRBD2. CDR1 and CDR2 from the germline V gene are SGHNT and YYREEE (reference sequence). The trim removed 1 base at V and 8 bases at J, leaving 7 bases unmatched. This CDR3 spans 14 amino acids.

This chain connects TRBV6-5 to TRBJ2-7, with TRBD1 matching 10 bases. Trimming at V came to 6 bases and at J to 4 bases, leaving 9 bases not matched to a gene. The germline gives CDR1 MNHEY, CDR2 SVGAGI. The CDR3 is 15 residues long. The CDR3 nucleotides read TGTGCCAGCAGGGGATACGGGACAGGGGATTACGAGCAGTACTTC. This translates into CASRGYGTGDYEQYF.

The chain recombines TRBV28 with TRBJ1-3; D uncertain. Trimming shortened V by 5 bases and J by 0 bases, and 8 bases separated the two germline ends. Germline CDR1 MDHEN, CDR2 SYDVKM. This CDR3 region has 14 residues. The CDR3 coding sequence is TGTGCCAGCAGTCCGCAGAGCTCTGGAAACACCATATATTTT. Its translation is CASSPQSSGNTIYF.

The rearrangement links TRBV6-1 to TRBJ1-5; no firm D call. The CDR3 runs to 17 residues. CDR1 and CDR2 from the germline V gene are MNHNS and SASEGT. Trimming removed 2 bases at V and 1 base at J, with 15 bases between. CDR3 sequence: CASSELIQLMSNQPQHF. In DNA form, the CDR3 reads TGTGCCAGCAGTGAATTAATCCAATTAATGAGCAATCAGCCCCAGCATTTT.

CDR3 coding DNA: TGTGCCAGCAGCCAAGCAATGACAGGGCATTCACCCCTCCACTTT. Amino acids: CASSQAMTGHSPLHF. This rearrangement joins TRBV7-9 to TRBJ1-6; 7 bases line up with TRBD1. V trimming: 5 bases; J trimming: 8 bases; junction bases outside the gene matches: 9. Germline CDR1 reads SEHNR; CDR2 reads FQNEAQ (reference sequence). The CDR3 loop spans 15 amino acids.

The chain combines TRBV2 with TRBJ2-5; 9 bases are a match to TRBD2. Trimming at V came to 4 bases and at J to 5 bases, leaving 5 bases not matched to a gene. Germline CDR1 SNHLY, CDR2 FYNNEI. This CDR3 has 14 amino acids. Here the CDR3 DNA reads TGTGCCAGCAGTGGCCGCGGGGGGGCGGAGACCCAGTACTTC. Residues: CASSGRGGAETQYF.

The V gene is TRBV6-1, the J gene TRBJ1-6; tentative D call: TRBD1 (6 bases). With 1 base removed from V and 10 bases from J, the gap between germline ends came to 17 bases. The V gene's germline CDR1 is MNHNS and CDR2 SASEGT. The CDR3 extends over 16 amino acids. The CDR3 nucleotides read TGTGCCAGCAGTGAAGTCGCGGGGGGCCCTGGGTCACCCCTCCACTTT. Protein product: CASSEVAGGPGSPLHF.

V is TRBV11-2 and J is TRBJ2-7; D is perhaps TRBD2 (5 bases). V was clipped by 4 bases and J by 0 bases, with 13 bases between them. The CDR3 loop spans 15 amino acids. Germline V lookup: CDR1 SGHAT, CDR2 FQNNGV. CDR3 in amino acids: CASSSPASGSYEQYF. The DNA of the CDR3 is TGTGCCAGCAGCTCCCCCGCCAGCGGCTCCTACGAGCAGTACTTC. The variable domain in full, completed from reference TRBV11-2 and TRBJ2-7, reads EAGVAQSPRYKIIEKRQSVAFWCNPISGHATLYWYQQILGQGPKLLIQFQNNGVVDDSQLPKDRFSAERLKGVDSTLKIQPAKLEDSAVYLCASSSPASGSYEQYFGPGTRLTVT.

As DNA, the CDR3 is TGTGCCAGCTCCGGGCGGGAGGCAGGTACGCAGTATTTT. As protein: CASSGREAGTQYF. This rearrangement joins TRBV18 to TRBJ2-3; 8 positions agree with TRBD2. J lost 8 bases, V lost 6 bases, and 7 bases had no gene match. CDR1 is KGHSH, CDR2 LQKENI, per germline. The CDR3 sequence is 13 residues long.

This chain joins TRBV7-9 and TRBJ2-7; perhaps TRBD1 as D (6 bases). The CDR3 runs 14 residues. V was shortened by 5 bases and J by 2 bases, with 13 bases between the two germline ends. CDR1 is SEHNR, CDR2 FQNEAQ, per germline (reference sequence). This CDR3 reads CASSGRDTAYEQYF. For the CDR3, the DNA is TGTGCCAGCAGCGGACGGGACACGGCCTACGAGCAGTACTTC.

The chain is built from TRBV9 and TRBJ1-6; weak D call: TRBD1 (5 bases). Germline CDR1 SGDLS, CDR2 YYNGEE. The CDR3 has 13 residues. Deletions cut 7 bases from V and 5 bases from J, with 10 bases between. In nucleotides, the CDR3 is TGTGCCAGCGGGGACGGGAATAATTCACCCCTCCACTTT. Translating gives CASGDGNNSPLHF. Variable domain in full (rest from reference TRBV9 and TRBJ1-6): DSGVTQTPKHLITATGQRVTLRCSPRSGDLSVYWYQQSLDQGLQFLIQYYNGEERAKGNILERFSAQQFPDLHSELNLSSLELGDSALYFCASGDGNNSPLHFGNGTRLTVT.

The J gene is TRBJ2-3, the V gene TRBV7-2; TRBD2 matches 9 bases. Per the germline V gene, CDR1 is SGHTA and CDR2 is FQGNSA. Trimming at V came to 4 bases and at J to 4 bases, leaving 18 bases not matched to a gene. The length of the CDR3 is 19 residues. CDR3 sequence: CASSSPRPSGGGEADTQYF. The CDR3 DNA reads TGTGCCAGCAGCTCCCCGCGGCCCAGCGGCGGGGGGGAGGCAGATACGCAGTATTTT.

The CDR3 DNA sequence: TGTGCCACCAGCTCAAGACAGGGGGACAATGAAAAACTGTTTTTT. Encoded protein: CATSSRQGDNEKLFF. This chain uses TRBV15 with TRBJ1-4; 9 bases are shared with TRBD1. This CDR3 contains 15 residues. J lost 5 bases, V lost 5 bases, and 6 bases had no gene match. CDR1 and CDR2 (germline): LNHNV, YYDKDF (reference sequence).

The chain employs TRBV9 and TRBJ2-7; 8 nucleotides match TRBD1. The J segment lost 2 bases and the V segment lost 1 base, leaving 5 bases of the junction unmatched. This CDR3 is built from 15 residues. The V gene's germline CDR1 is SGDLS and CDR2 YYNGEE. This CDR3 is CASSVSSQGAYEQYF. The CDR3, as DNA: TGTGCCAGCAGCGTATCATCACAGGGGGCCTACGAGCAGTACTTC.

The gene calls are TRBV4-1 and TRBJ2-7; 8 bases are a match to TRBD1. The germline gives CDR1 MGHRA, CDR2 YSYEKL. CDR3 length: 14 residues. V was pared by 1 base and J by 5 bases, with 4 bases of the junction left unmatched. The DNA for the CDR3 is TGCGCCAGCAGCCAAGGCAGGGGGCGGGACGAGCAGTACTTC. This codes for CASSQGRGRDEQYF.

V and J are TRBV9 and TRBJ2-7; D ambiguous. The CDR3 runs 14 residues. Germline V lookup: CDR1 SGDLS, CDR2 YYNGEE. Trimming took 3 bases from V and 1 from J, leaving 11 bases between them. CDR3 nucleotides: TGTGCCAGCAGCGCGGCAGGACGGTCCTACGAGCAGTACTTC. Translation: CASSAAGRSYEQYF.

The V call is TRBV9, the J call TRBJ2-5, with 11 bases that match TRBD2. Germline lookup yields CDR1 SGDLS and CDR2 YYNGEE. The CDR3 covers 15 residues. Trimming at V came to 2 bases and at J to 5 bases, leaving 5 bases not matched to a gene. CDR3 residues: CASSVASGRMETQYF. CDR3 sequence (DNA): TGTGCCAGCAGCGTCGCTAGCGGGAGGATGGAGACCCAGTACTTC.

Notes on this clone: At the DNA level, this CDR3 is encoded by other sequences in the same sample as well. The chain uses TRBV6-5 and TRBJ2-7; D possibly matches TRBD1 or TRBD2 (5 bases each). The germline CDR1 and CDR2 sequences are MNHEY and SVGAGI. The germline V and J ends were trimmed by 0 bases and 3 bases, with 12 bases remaining between them. The CDR3 runs to 15 residues. This CDR3 is CASSYSTAGSYEQYF. CDR3 nucleotide sequence: TGTGCCAGCAGTTACTCGACTGCAGGGAGCTACGAGCAGTACTTC.

This chain uses TRBV7-9 with TRBJ2-7; 7 positions agree with TRBD2. Trimming cost V 6 bases and J 2 bases; bases outside gene matches: 10. The germline V gene encodes CDR1 SEHNR and CDR2 FQNEAQ (reference sequence). The CDR3 extends over 15 amino acids. The CDR3 DNA follows: TGTGCCAGCAGTTCTTCTAGCGGAGGGGCCTACGAGCAGTACTTC. Protein sequence: CASSSSSGGAYEQYF.

The CDR3 coding sequence is TGTGCCAGCAGTTACTCGAATCAGGCTAGCGTTGGGACCCAGTACTTC. Its protein product is CASSYSNQASVGTQYF. The V call is TRBV6-5, the J call TRBJ2-5; D may be TRBD2 (6 bases). The CDR3 loop spans 16 amino acids. The ends were cut back, 0 bases at V and 7 bases at J, with 18 bases in the middle. The germline V gene has CDR1 MNHEY and CDR2 SVGAGI.

J is TRBJ1-4 and V is TRBV29-1; TRBD1 is a possible D gene (6 bases). The CDR3 spans 15 residues. The V gene lost 4 bases and the J gene lost 5 bases, with 17 bases spanning the gap. Looked up from germline, CDR1 is SQVTM and CDR2 is ANQGSEA. The CDR3, as DNA: TGCAGCGTTGGGGATACAGGGAATCAGAATGAAAAACTGTTTTTT. Its protein product is CSVGDTGNQNEKLFF.

Points on this clone: The germline gene is not matched at one end of the junction; a read error may be the cause. CDR3 coding DNA: TGTGCCAGCAGCACGTCCTCCAACAATGAGCAGTTCTTC. It translates to CASSTSSNNEQFF. The chain has TRBV5-4 and TRBJ2-1; D uncertain. The germline CDR1 and CDR2 sequences are SGHNT and YYREEE (reference sequence). The CDR3 is made up of 13 amino acids.

This chain uses TRBV6-5 with TRBJ2-3, with 7 bases identical to TRBD2. The V and J ends lost 9 bases and 2 bases, in that order; junction bases with no gene match: 11. Germline-derived CDR1 and CDR2 are MNHEY and SVGAGI. The CDR3 length is 15 residues. CDR3 in amino acids: CASRLGGGPTDTQYF. In DNA, the CDR3 is TGTGCCAGTAGACTTGGGGGAGGGCCCACAGATACGCAGTATTTT.

The gene calls are TRBV30 and TRBJ1-5; possible D gene TRBD1, 5 bases. V was shortened by 1 base and J by 9 bases, with 10 bases between the two germline ends. This CDR3 is 12 amino acids long. Germline loops: CDR1 GTSNPN, CDR2 SVGIG (reference sequence). CDR3 loop: CAWSDRGGPQHF. In nucleotides, the CDR3 is TGTGCCTGGAGTGACCGCGGGGGGCCCCAGCATTTT.

The rearrangement uses TRBV7-2 and TRBJ2-5; TRBD1 aligns across 12 bases. V shed 5 bases, J shed 5 bases, and the junction held 15 bases outside the gene matches. The germline V gene encodes CDR1 SGHTA and CDR2 FQGNSA. CDR3 length equals 18 residues. The CDR3 protein is CASSPGDRGLRGGETQYF. The CDR3 bases are TGTGCCAGCAGCCCGGGGGACAGGGGGCTCCGGGGCGGGGAGACCCAGTACTTC.

This clone has only one observation. The gene calls are TRBV6-1 and TRBJ1-5; 8 bases fit TRBD1. This CDR3 has 15 residues. Trimming removed 7 bases from V and 3 bases from J; junction bases left unmatched: 8. Germline CDR1 and CDR2: MNHNS and SASEGT. CDR3 residues: CASKGWQGANQPQHF. The CDR3 bases are TGTGCCAGCAAAGGGTGGCAGGGGGCCAATCAGCCCCAGCATTTT.